This T cell receptor (beta chain) was identified during a study of shared clonotypes between healthy human individuals. V lost 10 bases and J 8 bases, leaving 17 bases between the germline ends. There are 13 residues in the CDR3. Germline CDR1 ENHRY, CDR2 SYGVKD. Study-wide findings and caveats: Only blood was sampled, and tissue TCR repertoires likely differ from blood ones. Sequencing of the sorted subsets was shown by rarefaction to be incomplete despite large depth. Relative to memory subsets, naive subsets generally showed larger estimated richness.

The assay was run at deep level. Sequencing was performed with immunoSEQ multiplex PCR; in TCRdb, only in-frame clones are kept and a portion is missing. The data contain roughly 2 million clones, 85% to 95% of them seen just once; the ten biggest clones take up roughly 0.13%. About this clone: Its antigen remains unidentified.

V gene TRBV10-3 combines with J gene TRBJ1-4; D is possibly TRBD1 (5 bases). The source material was naive CD4+ T cells sorted from blood. This sample's subset: CD45RA+ positively selected. This TCR came from a man younger than 35 in good health. This chain's CDR3 is CATATGQQEKLFF. The CDR3 region has the DNA TGTGCCACCGCAACTGGACAACAGGAAAAACTGTTTTTT.